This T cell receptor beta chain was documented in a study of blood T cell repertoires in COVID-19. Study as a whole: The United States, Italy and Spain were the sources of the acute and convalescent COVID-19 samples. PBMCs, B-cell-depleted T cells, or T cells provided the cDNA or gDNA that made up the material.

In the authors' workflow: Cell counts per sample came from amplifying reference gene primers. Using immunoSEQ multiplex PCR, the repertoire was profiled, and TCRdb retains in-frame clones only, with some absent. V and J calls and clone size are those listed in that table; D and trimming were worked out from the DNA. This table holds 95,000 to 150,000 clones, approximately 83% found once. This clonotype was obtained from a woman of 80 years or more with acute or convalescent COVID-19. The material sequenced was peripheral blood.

The CDR3 is CASSQQGGNTIYF. CDR3 DNA: TGTGCCAGCAGCCAACAGGGAGGAAACACCATATATTTT. The rearrangement joins TRBV12-3 or TRBV12-4 to TRBJ1-3, with D tentatively TRBD1 (6 bases). Trimming removed 6 bases at V and 4 bases at J, with 10 bases between. The CDR3 has 13 residues.